The TCR beta chain described here comes from a study of blood T cell repertoires in COVID-19. TCRdb's copy holds only in-frame clones and misses some; the assay was immunoSEQ multiplex PCR. Here the sample spans around 450,000 clones, 87% being singletons. Specimen: PBMCs or T cells enriched from blood (not recorded which). The receptor was isolated from a woman in her late teens or twenties with acute COVID-19.

The CDR3 DNA reads TGTGCCAGCAGTTTACCGGGATCTCTCTCTGGAAACACCATATATTTT. It is translated as CASSLPGSLSGNTIYF. The chain couples TRBV9 to TRBJ1-3; D unclear. Germline-derived CDR1 and CDR2 are SGDLS and YYNGEE. V was trimmed by 5 bases and J by 0 bases, leaving 15 bases between them. The CDR3 covers 16 residues.